The rows below give T cell receptor beta chains drawn from one sample of a study of human T cells and chemical hapten exposure. TCRdb ran MiXCR on the RACE reads and lists one entry per CDR3 protein. Of roughly 70,000 distinct CDR3 sequences in the sample, 25% to 40% were seen once. The sample here was whole blood, taken in connection with sensitization to the hapten diphenylcyclopropenone (DPC). The receptors were gathered from a middle-aged man with alopecia areata. Some clones in this sample may be carry-over from other donors' samples. The CDR3 runs from the conserved cysteine through the conserved F or W. D genes are given only for firm matches. Size values are once, few and many counts, or a class for expanded clones, and some rows have none.

CDR3 DNA: TGTGCCAGCAGCCGGACTGCTTACACCGGGGAGCTGTTTTTT; CDR3 protein: CASSRTAYTGELFF; J gene: TRBJ2-2; V gene: TRBV12-3/TRBV12-4; clone size: .; D gene: .
CDR3 DNA: TGTGCCAGCAGCCAAGCATCAACTAGCGGGAGGTACGAGCAGTACTTC; CDR3 protein: CASSQASTSGRYEQYF; J gene: TRBJ2-7; V gene: TRBV3-1; clone size: few; D gene: TRBD2
CDR3 DNA: TGTGCCAGCAGTTTTACTAGGTGGGGAGGTACGAATGAGCAGTTCTTC; CDR3 protein: CASSFTRWGGTNEQFF; J gene: TRBJ2-1; V gene: TRBV28; clone size: few; D gene: .
CDR3 DNA: TGCGCCAGCAGCTCAGGACAGGTTACCTCTGGGGCCAACGTCCTGACTTTC; CDR3 protein: CASSSGQVTSGANVLTF; J gene: TRBJ2-6; V gene: TRBV5-1; clone size: many; D gene: TRBD1
CDR3 DNA: TGTGCCAGCAGCTTGACGGAGAGGAATGAGCAGTTCTTC; CDR3 protein: CASSLTERNEQFF; J gene: TRBJ2-1; V gene: TRBV7-9; clone size: few; D gene: .
CDR3 DNA: TGTGCCAGCAGCTTACGGGCTAGCGGGGGGAGCACAGATACGCAGTATTTT; CDR3 protein: CASSLRASGGSTDTQYF; J gene: TRBJ2-3; V gene: TRBV7-2; clone size: .; D gene: TRBD2
CDR3 DNA: TGTGCCAGCAGTTGGGCAGCCGAGGGGTCTTACGAGCAGTACTTC; CDR3 protein: CASSWAAEGSYEQYF; J gene: TRBJ2-7; V gene: TRBV27; clone size: once; D gene: .
CDR3 DNA: TGTGCCAGCAGTCCCGTAGCGGGAGGAGGTGCAGATACGCAGTATTTT; CDR3 protein: CASSPVAGGGADTQYF; J gene: TRBJ2-3; V gene: TRBV28; clone size: few; D gene: TRBD2
CDR3 DNA: TGCGCCAGCAGCCAAGGTCGCCAGAACTATGGCTACACCTTC; CDR3 protein: CASSQGRQNYGYTF; J gene: TRBJ1-2; V gene: TRBV4-3; clone size: .; D gene: .
CDR3 DNA: TGTGCCAGCAGCGATAATGAAAAACTGTTTTTT; CDR3 protein: CASSDNEKLFF; J gene: TRBJ1-4; V gene: TRBV5-6; clone size: .; D gene: .
CDR3 DNA: TGTGCCAGCAGCGCGGGGCGGAGAAATGAGCAGTTCTTC; CDR3 protein: CASSAGRRNEQFF; J gene: TRBJ2-1; V gene: TRBV11-2; clone size: .; D gene: .
CDR3 DNA: TGTGCCAGCAGCGGGGATACGTACGAGCAGTACTTC; CDR3 protein: CASSGDTYEQYF; J gene: TRBJ2-7; V gene: TRBV9; clone size: few; D gene: .
CDR3 DNA: TGTGCCAGCAGGCAAGGACAGGGAAGCCAAGAGACCCAGTACTTC; CDR3 protein: CASRQGQGSQETQYF; J gene: TRBJ2-5; V gene: TRBV6-2/TRBV6-3; clone size: .; D gene: TRBD1
CDR3 DNA: TGCAGCGTTGAAGTTCCGGGGGGGGATGAGCAGTTCTTC; CDR3 protein: CSVEVPGGDEQFF; J gene: TRBJ2-1; V gene: TRBV29-1; clone size: .; D gene: TRBD2
CDR3 DNA: TGTGCCAGCAGACCTGTCCCTGGACAGGGGATTAATGAGCAGTTCTTC; CDR3 protein: CASRPVPGQGINEQFF; J gene: TRBJ2-1; V gene: TRBV5-4; clone size: .; D gene: TRBD1
CDR3 DNA: TGTGCCAGCGGGGTTTTCACCGGGGAGCTGTTTTTT; CDR3 protein: CASGVFTGELFF; J gene: TRBJ2-2; V gene: TRBV6-5; clone size: .; D gene: .
CDR3 DNA: TGTGCCAGCAGCTTAGAAGCTAGCAGAAACAATGAGCAGTTCTTC; CDR3 protein: CASSLEASRNNEQFF; J gene: TRBJ2-1; V gene: TRBV11-1; clone size: .; D gene: .
CDR3 DNA: TGCGCCAGCAGCCCCCGGACAGACCAAGAGACCCAGTACTTC; CDR3 protein: CASSPRTDQETQYF; J gene: TRBJ2-5; V gene: TRBV5-1; clone size: few; D gene: .
CDR3 DNA: TGTGCCAGCAGCTTAGGGTGGCGAAGCTCTGGAAACACCATATATTTT; CDR3 protein: CASSLGWRSSGNTIYF; J gene: TRBJ1-3; V gene: TRBV7-8; clone size: few; D gene: .
CDR3 DNA: TGTGCCAGCAGCTTAAAGACTAGCGGGAGGGCGGCGTCCTACGAGCAGTACTTC; CDR3 protein: CASSLKTSGRAASYEQYF; J gene: TRBJ2-7; V gene: TRBV7-2; clone size: few; D gene: TRBD2
CDR3 DNA: TGTGCCAGCTCACCACCCTCAGCGGAAGATACGCAGTATTTT; CDR3 protein: CASSPPSAEDTQYF; J gene: TRBJ2-3; V gene: TRBV18; clone size: many; D gene: .
CDR3 DNA: TGTGCCAGCAGTCCGCCGCCCCCGTATGGGTGGGAGCAGTTCTTC; CDR3 protein: CASSPPPPYGWEQFF; J gene: TRBJ2-1; V gene: TRBV28; clone size: .; D gene: .
CDR3 DNA: TGTGCCAGCAGTTACTCCTACCACTACGAGCAGTACTTC; CDR3 protein: CASSYSYHYEQYF; J gene: TRBJ2-7; V gene: TRBV6-6; clone size: few; D gene: .
CDR3 DNA: TGTGCCAGCAGCCCGTCGCGGGAGCGGGCCCTGTACTTC; CDR3 protein: CASSPSRERALYF; J gene: TRBJ2-7; V gene: TRBV7-9; clone size: few; D gene: TRBD2
CDR3 DNA: TGTGCCAGCAGACTGGGACTAGCGGGAGTGTACGAGCAGTACTTC; CDR3 protein: CASRLGLAGVYEQYF; J gene: TRBJ2-7; V gene: TRBV7-2; clone size: few; D gene: TRBD2
CDR3 DNA: TGTGCCAGCAGCTCTCATATTCAGGGGAACGAGCAGTACTTC; CDR3 protein: CASSSHIQGNEQYF; J gene: TRBJ2-7; V gene: TRBV5-4; clone size: .; D gene: .
CDR3 DNA: TGTGCCAGCAGTTTTGGGCAGGGGGGCCAGCCCCAGCATTTT; CDR3 protein: CASSFGQGGQPQHF; J gene: TRBJ1-5; V gene: TRBV12-3/TRBV12-4; clone size: .; D gene: TRBD1
CDR3 DNA: TGTGCCAGCTCAACCGGGACAGACTTTCAAGAGACCCAGTACTTC; CDR3 protein: CASSTGTDFQETQYF; J gene: TRBJ2-5; V gene: TRBV18; clone size: .; D gene: TRBD1
CDR3 DNA: TGTGCCATCAGTGAGCTGGGCCTGCCCTACGAGCAGTACTTC; CDR3 protein: CAISELGLPYEQYF; J gene: TRBJ2-7; V gene: TRBV10-3; clone size: few; D gene: .
CDR3 DNA: TGCAGCGTTGCTATTGGAGCGAACACTGAAGCTTTCTTT; CDR3 protein: CSVAIGANTEAFF; J gene: TRBJ1-1; V gene: TRBV29-1; clone size: few; D gene: .
CDR3 DNA: TGTGCCATCAGCAAAGGACAGTCTTTGAACACTGAAGCTTTCTTT; CDR3 protein: CAISKGQSLNTEAFF; J gene: TRBJ1-1; V gene: TRBV10-3; clone size: medium-sized; D gene: .
CDR3 DNA: TGTGCCAGCAGTTTTTCAGCGGGAGGGACGCAGTATTTT; CDR3 protein: CASSFSAGGTQYF; J gene: TRBJ2-3; V gene: TRBV12-3/TRBV12-4; clone size: once; D gene: TRBD2
CDR3 DNA: TGCGCCAGCAGGGAGGGGGCAGGGCGCTCCTACAATGAGCAGTTCTTC; CDR3 protein: CASREGAGRSYNEQFF; J gene: TRBJ2-1; V gene: TRBV5-1; clone size: .; D gene: .
CDR3 DNA: TGTGCCACTGCGGCTAGCGGATCCACAGATACGCAGTATTTT; CDR3 protein: CATAASGSTDTQYF; J gene: TRBJ2-3; V gene: TRBV6-2/TRBV6-3; clone size: .; D gene: TRBD2
CDR3 DNA: TGTGCCAGCAGCATATTGGGACAGGGATACAATCAGCCCCAGCATTTT; CDR3 protein: CASSILGQGYNQPQHF; J gene: TRBJ1-5; V gene: TRBV5-6; clone size: .; D gene: TRBD1
CDR3 DNA: TGTGCCAGCAGCTTAGGGGCCGGGACTAGCGGAAAAGAGACCCAGTACTTC; CDR3 protein: CASSLGAGTSGKETQYF; J gene: TRBJ2-5; V gene: TRBV7-6; clone size: .; D gene: TRBD2
CDR3 DNA: TGTGCCAGTAGTACCTGGGGCGGAGATGAGCCCCAGCATTTT; CDR3 protein: CASSTWGGDEPQHF; J gene: TRBJ1-5; V gene: TRBV19; clone size: few; D gene: .
CDR3 DNA: TGCAGTGCCCGCTCACAGGGAACCGGGGAGCTGTTTTTT; CDR3 protein: CSARSQGTGELFF; J gene: TRBJ2-2; V gene: TRBV20-1; clone size: .; D gene: .
CDR3 DNA: TGTGCCAGCAGCCAAGTGGGACTAGCGGGAGGGCGGGAGCAGTACTTC; CDR3 protein: CASSQVGLAGGREQYF; J gene: TRBJ2-7; V gene: TRBV3-1; clone size: few; D gene: TRBD2
CDR3 DNA: TGCGCCAGCAGCTTAGCGGGATCAAACCAAGAGACCCAGTACTTC; CDR3 protein: CASSLAGSNQETQYF; J gene: TRBJ2-5; V gene: TRBV5-1; clone size: few; D gene: TRBD2
CDR3 DNA: TGTGCCAGCAGCTACGACAGGGGGCTTAACATTCAGTACTTC; CDR3 protein: CASSYDRGLNIQYF; J gene: TRBJ2-4; V gene: TRBV7-9; clone size: few; D gene: TRBD1
CDR3 DNA: TGCGCCAGCAGCTTGGCGGGGAGGAGAGACACTGAAGCTTTCTTT; CDR3 protein: CASSLAGRRDTEAFF; J gene: TRBJ1-1; V gene: TRBV5-1; clone size: .; D gene: .
CDR3 DNA: TGTGCCAGCAGTGAAGCCGCGGGTTCTGTTAACACTGAAGCTTTCTTT; CDR3 protein: CASSEAAGSVNTEAFF; J gene: TRBJ1-1; V gene: TRBV6-1; clone size: few; D gene: .
CDR3 DNA: TGTGCCAGCAGCCAAGCCGGGCCCAGCTCCTACGAGCAGTACTTC; CDR3 protein: CASSQAGPSSYEQYF; J gene: TRBJ2-7; V gene: TRBV4-2; clone size: .; D gene: .
CDR3 DNA: TGTGCCAGCAACCCACGGGAGGCCCCAGACAATGAGCAGTTCTTC; CDR3 protein: CASNPREAPDNEQFF; J gene: TRBJ2-1; V gene: TRBV27; clone size: few; D gene: TRBD2
CDR3 DNA: TGTGCCAGCAGCCAAGTAGCGGGAGTTGGGGAGACCCAGTACTTC; CDR3 protein: CASSQVAGVGETQYF; J gene: TRBJ2-5; V gene: TRBV4-2; clone size: few; D gene: TRBD2
CDR3 DNA: TGTGCCAGCAGCAAAGGGACCGACAGGGTGAGGTACGAGCAGTACTTC; CDR3 protein: CASSKGTDRVRYEQYF; J gene: TRBJ2-7; V gene: TRBV21-1; clone size: few; D gene: .
CDR3 DNA: TGTGCCAGCAGCTTCCTTATCGGGGGAAGACTAGCGGGAGAAAATGAGCAGTTCTTC; CDR3 protein: CASSFLIGGRLAGENEQFF; J gene: TRBJ2-1; V gene: TRBV7-9; clone size: many; D gene: TRBD2
CDR3 DNA: TGTGCCAGCAGCCCGGACTTCCCCGAGCAGTACTTC; CDR3 protein: CASSPDFPEQYF; J gene: TRBJ2-7; V gene: TRBV11-2; clone size: .; D gene: .
CDR3 DNA: TGTGCCAGCAGCTTCGGACAGGGGGGGGCCGGGGAGCTGTTTTTT; CDR3 protein: CASSFGQGGAGELFF; J gene: TRBJ2-2; V gene: TRBV7-2; clone size: .; D gene: TRBD1
CDR3 DNA: TGTGCCAGCACCCCGGGACTAGCAAATAGGAATGAGCAGTTCTTC; CDR3 protein: CASTPGLANRNEQFF; J gene: TRBJ2-1; V gene: TRBV27; clone size: .; D gene: TRBD2
CDR3 DNA: TGTGCCAGCAGTTTAGGGCAGGTAGTCATCTACGAGCAGTACTTC; CDR3 protein: CASSLGQVVIYEQYF; J gene: TRBJ2-7; V gene: TRBV28; clone size: .; D gene: .
CDR3 DNA: TGCAGTGGAGGGACTAGCGGGAGGAGTGAGCAGTACTTC; CDR3 protein: CSGGTSGRSEQYF; J gene: TRBJ2-7; V gene: TRBV20-1; clone size: few; D gene: TRBD2
CDR3 DNA: TGTGCCAGCAGAGATCAGGGGGCCATAACTGAAGCTTTCTTT; CDR3 protein: CASRDQGAITEAFF; J gene: TRBJ1-1; V gene: TRBV7-2; clone size: few; D gene: TRBD1
CDR3 DNA: TGTGCCAGCAGCCGTCCCGCGGGGACGGAATTTTACGAGCAGTACTTC; CDR3 protein: CASSRPAGTEFYEQYF; J gene: TRBJ2-7; V gene: TRBV7-9; clone size: .; D gene: .